This T cell receptor beta chain was profiled in a study of beta chain features in type 1 diabetes. Study-level results: A greater similarity of naive, central memory and Treg TCRB repertoires was seen among patients than among healthy donors. Whether TCRB rearrangement is influenced by HLA type went unresolved here.

Germline CDR1 and CDR2: MNHNY and SVGAGI (reference sequence). The CDR3 is made up of 11 amino acids. V gave up 1 base and J gave up 6 bases, with 2 bases separating them. All of the isolated RNA was reverse transcribed, so expressed TCRB transcripts were sequenced. Some clones are missing from TCRdb's copy, which holds only in-frame ones; the method was immunoSEQ multiplex PCR. The sample carries about 210,000 clones, under 13% recorded once. This clone was detected only a few times. What it recognizes is unknown. Source material: central memory CD4+ T cells from blood. The V gene is TRBV6-6, the J gene TRBJ2-3; D is undetermined. The source of this sequence is a young man in good health. The CDR3 sequence is CASSYFDTQYF. In DNA form, the CDR3 reads TGTGCCAGCAGTTACTTCGATACGCAGTATTTT.